This is a list of T cell receptor beta chains from one sample in a study of blood T cell repertoires in COVID-19. Repertoires were generated with immunoSEQ multiplex PCR, while TCRdb's copy carries only in-frame clones and drops some. The sample records roughly 100,000 clones, 70% to 90% being singletons. Sequenced: peripheral blood. Source of these receptors: a human donor in a cohort sampled during active COVID-19. Both conserved end residues are part of each CDR3. The order of the fields is V gene, J gene, D gene, CDR3 protein, CDR3 DNA. D genes are given only for firm matches.

TRBV25-1	TRBJ1-1	-	CASSEAGRANTEAFF	TGTGCCAGCAGTGAAGCGGGACGGGCGAACACTGAAGCTTTCTTT
TRBV27	TRBJ2-7	-	CASSSHYEQYF	TGTGCCAGCAGTTCCCACTACGAGCAGTACTTC
TRBV7-9	TRBJ2-1	TRBD2	CASSPRTSGLDEQFF	TGTGCCAGCAGCCCCCGGACTAGCGGGTTAGATGAGCAGTTCTTC
TRBV7-9	TRBJ1-1	TRBD1	CASMLTRGSTEAFF	TGTGCCAGCATGTTAACCAGGGGGTCCACTGAAGCTTTCTTT
TRBV7-2	TRBJ2-5	TRBD1	CASSNAGTAYQETQYF	TGTGCCAGCAGCAATGCCGGGACAGCGTACCAAGAGACCCAGTACTTC
TRBV6-5	TRBJ1-2	TRBD1	CAIKASRDRDYGYTF	TGTGCCATCAAAGCGTCCCGGGACAGAGACTATGGCTACACCTTC
TRBV4-1	TRBJ1-5	-	CASSQDPNSNQPQHF	TGCGCCAGCAGCCAAGATCCAAATAGCAATCAGCCCCAGCATTTT
TRBV27	TRBJ2-6	-	CASSLLADTPSGANVLTF	TGTGCCAGCAGTTTATTAGCGGACACCCCCTCTGGGGCCAACGTCCTGACTTTC
TRBV15	TRBJ2-5	-	CATSRATYEETQYF	TGTGCCACCAGCAGAGCGACTTACGAAGAGACCCAGTACTTC
TRBV18	TRBJ1-1	-	CASSPIGRGQTMNTEAFF	TGTGCCAGCTCACCTATAGGTAGAGGACAAACCATGAACACTGAAGCTTTCTTT
TRBV3-1/TRBV3-2	TRBJ2-7	-	CASSQTQGTDEQYF	TGTGCCAGCAGCCAGACTCAGGGTACTGACGAGCAGTACTTC
TRBV7-9	TRBJ2-1	TRBD2	CASSFGLAGDSEQFF	TGTGCCAGCAGCTTCGGACTAGCGGGGGATAGTGAGCAGTTCTTC
TRBV4-3	TRBJ1-2	TRBD1	CASSQDRQGRNGYTF	TGCGCCAGCAGCCAAGACCGACAGGGAAGGAATGGCTACACCTTC